These T cell receptor beta chains were read from a single sample in a study of a mutant IDH1 vaccine in newly diagnosed glioma. Generated by immunoSEQ multiplex PCR, the TCRdb table keeps only in-frame clones and is missing some. The profile shows about 94,000 clones, about nine tenths of them singletons. No cognate antigen is known for these TCRs. The sample in question was PBMCs, obtained from a glioma patient whose treatment included an IDH1 peptide vaccine. These receptors were obtained from a woman aged 50 to 60 with glioma. CDR3s include the opening cysteine and the closing phenylalanine or tryptophan. D genes are given only for firm matches. Only part of the rows carry a size: once, few, many, or a class if the clone is expanded.

j_call v_call cdr3_length clone_size d_call cdr3_aa cdr3_nt
TRBJ2-7 TRBV11-2 13 . TRBD1 CASSFGTDYEQYF TGTGCCAGCAGCTTTGGGACAGACTACGAGCAGTACTTC
TRBJ2-1 TRBV5-4 16 . TRBD1 CASSLGTGGPYNEQFF TGTGCCAGCAGCCTCGGGACAGGTGGCCCGTACAATGAGCAGTTCTTC
TRBJ1-2 TRBV28 14 once TRBD1 CASSSWDRVVGYTF TGTGCCAGCAGTTCCTGGGACAGGGTGGTTGGCTACACCTTC
TRBJ2-7 TRBV11-2 16 . TRBD2 CASSRPGTSGRREQYF TGTGCCAGCAGCCGCCCGGGGACTAGCGGGAGAAGGGAGCAGTACTTC
TRBJ1-1 TRBV28 15 . TRBD1 CASRFIGLGTGEAFF TGTGCCAGCAGGTTCATAGGCCTAGGGACAGGGGAAGCTTTCTTT
TRBJ1-5 TRBV30 13 . . CAWSVLTGQPQHF TGTGCCTGGAGTGTATTAACGGGTCAGCCCCAGCATTTT
TRBJ2-1 TRBV28 16 . . CASSLRGGRTYNEQFF TGTGCCAGCAGTTTAAGAGGCGGGCGAACCTACAATGAGCAGTTCTTC
TRBJ1-2 TRBV7-3 16 few TRBD1 CASSLGQGAGSYGYTF TGTGCCAGCAGCCTTGGACAGGGGGCAGGAAGCTATGGCTACACCTTC
TRBJ2-7 TRBV5-5 16 . TRBD2 CASNRVVGLAAYEQYF TGTGCCAGCAATCGGGTGGTGGGACTAGCTGCCTACGAGCAGTACTTC
TRBJ2-1 TRBV19 15 once TRBD2 CASSALTSGVTKQFF TGTGCCAGTAGTGCCCTGACTAGCGGGGTAACAAAGCAGTTCTTC
TRBJ1-2 TRBV10-3 14 . TRBD1 CAISGWRDRDGYTF TGTGCCATCAGTGGATGGAGGGACAGGGATGGCTACACCTTC
TRBJ2-4 TRBV10-1 17 . . CASKRFQGFWAKNIQYF TGCGCCAGCAAGAGATTTCAGGGCTTCTGGGCCAAAAACATTCAGTACTTC
TRBJ2-7 TRBV11-2 16 . TRBD2 CASSLGSSGGAYEQYF TGTGCCAGCAGTCTGGGGTCTAGCGGGGGGGCCTACGAGCAGTACTTC
TRBJ2-7 TRBV4-1 14 . . CASSPGGGTYEQYF TGCGCCAGCAGCCCTGGAGGGGGGACCTACGAGCAGTACTTC
TRBJ1-3 TRBV6-5 12 once . CASSYSRNTIYF TGTGCCAGCAGTTACTCGCGAAACACCATATATTTT
TRBJ2-2 TRBV29-1 14 . TRBD2 CSVGSGSITGELFF TGCAGCGTTGGGAGCGGGAGTATTACCGGGGAGCTGTTTTTT
TRBJ2-5 TRBV7-8 15 . . CASSSPPGHQETQYF TGTGCCAGCAGCTCACCCCCGGGCCATCAAGAGACCCAGTACTTC
TRBJ1-2 TRBV7-9 14 . TRBD1 CASSKDRGPYGYTF TGTGCCAGCAGCAAGGACAGGGGGCCCTATGGCTACACCTTC
TRBJ1-4 TRBV10-2 13 . . CASRRSTNEKLFF TGCGCCAGCAGGCGGTCAACTAATGAAAAACTGTTTTTT
TRBJ2-7 TRBV7-7 13 . . CASSFEGRGEQYF TGTGCTAGCAGCTTTGAGGGCCGGGGCGAGCAGTACTTC
TRBJ2-7 TRBV14 12 . . CASSQQGGEQYF TGTGCCAGCAGCCAACAGGGGGGCGAGCAGTACTTC
TRBJ1-1 TRBV6-1 12 . . CASSEVGRTAFF TGTGCCAGCAGTGAAGTAGGGCGAACGGCTTTCTTT
TRBJ1-3 TRBV9 15 once . CASSVDGRSGNTIYF TGTGCCAGCAGCGTAGACGGGCGCTCTGGAAACACCATATATTTT
TRBJ1-2 TRBV15 14 . . CATSREEGYYGYTF TGTGCCACCAGCAGAGAGGAGGGATACTATGGCTACACCTTC
TRBJ2-7 TRBV7-9 15 . TRBD2 CASSYIAGVSGEQYF TGTGCCAGCAGCTATATAGCGGGAGTTTCCGGCGAGCAGTACTTC
TRBJ2-7 TRBV7-6 15 . . CASSLEDRGRYEQYF TGTGCCAGCAGCTTAGAGGATAGAGGGAGGTACGAGCAGTACTTC
TRBJ1-4 TRBV5-1 13 . . CASSTDPNEKLFF TGCGCCAGCAGCACGGACCCTAATGAAAAACTGTTTTTT
TRBJ2-7 TRBV6-1 15 . . CASSPSDRYTYEQYF TGTGCCAGCAGCCCCAGCGACAGGTATACCTACGAGCAGTACTTC
TRBJ2-4 TRBV30 13 . TRBD2 CAWSLGGIDIQYF TGTGCCTGGAGCTTGGGGGGGATCGACATTCAGTACTTC